These 4 T cell receptor beta chains were sequenced from one sample in a study of tumor-infiltrating lymphocytes in primary liver carcinoma. Between 20 and 30 mg of unsorted bulk tissue served as the source from which RNA and DNA were co-extracted. Synthesis of TCR beta cDNA was carried out from around 500 ng total RNA with a constant-region primer. Three rounds of nested multiplex PCR with slightly modified ARM-PCR produced TCR beta libraries. It was with TRBV1-TRBV30 forward primers and a C-beta reverse primer that the first two PCR rounds were run, at around 11 cycles each. TCRdb re-analysed the multiplex PCR reads in MiXCR, keeping a single row per CDR3 protein. Here the sample spans about 130,000 distinct CDR3 sequences, approximately 64% being singletons. Material: liver tumor tissue from sampling region 3. Noted subset: tumor region T3, left-lateral pole. The receptors originated from a woman in her fifties or sixties with primary liver carcinoma and hepatitis B virus infection.

A note on this clonotype: At one end the junction does not follow the germline gene, possibly because of a read error. The chain employs TRBV11-2 and TRBJ2-7; 7 bases are shared with TRBD1. The CDR3 is 15 residues long. Germline CDR1 reads SGHAT; CDR2 reads FQNNGV. CDR3 protein: CASSFGTDGTYDQYF. CDR3 bases: TGCGCCAGCAGCTTCGGGACAGACGGAACCTACGATCAGTACTTC.

The chain carries TRBV6-1 and TRBJ2-6, with D possibly TRBD1 on 6 matching bases. Trimming took 3 bases from V and 7 from J, leaving 10 bases between them. In germline, CDR1 is MNHNS, CDR2 SASEGT. This CDR3 is 14 amino acids long. CDR3 nucleotide sequence: TGTGCCAGCAGTGACGAACAGGGTGCCAACGTCCTGACTTTC. Its translation: CASSDEQGANVLTF.

The chain has TRBV11-2 and TRBJ2-4; 13 bases map to TRBD2. Germline assignment: CDR1 SGHAT and CDR2 FQNNGV. V lost 9 bases, J lost 7 bases, and 6 bases stayed unmatched. CDR3 size: 14 residues. The CDR3 here is CASTLLAGGNIQYF. The CDR3 DNA is TGTGCCAGTACCCTACTAGCGGGAGGGAACATTCAGTACTTC.

A few counts support this clonotype. This may arise from a read error, as a much more abundant clone is one base away. V gene TRBV12-3 or TRBV12-4 combines with J gene TRBJ1-1; the D gene is possibly TRBD1 (5 bases). Trimming took 5 bases from V and 6 from J, leaving 16 bases between them. The CDR3 is 14 residues long. CDR3 nucleotide sequence: TGTGCCAGCAGTCTCGGGACGGCGCAACCTGAAGCTTTCTTT. The encoded protein is CASSLGTAQPEAFF.